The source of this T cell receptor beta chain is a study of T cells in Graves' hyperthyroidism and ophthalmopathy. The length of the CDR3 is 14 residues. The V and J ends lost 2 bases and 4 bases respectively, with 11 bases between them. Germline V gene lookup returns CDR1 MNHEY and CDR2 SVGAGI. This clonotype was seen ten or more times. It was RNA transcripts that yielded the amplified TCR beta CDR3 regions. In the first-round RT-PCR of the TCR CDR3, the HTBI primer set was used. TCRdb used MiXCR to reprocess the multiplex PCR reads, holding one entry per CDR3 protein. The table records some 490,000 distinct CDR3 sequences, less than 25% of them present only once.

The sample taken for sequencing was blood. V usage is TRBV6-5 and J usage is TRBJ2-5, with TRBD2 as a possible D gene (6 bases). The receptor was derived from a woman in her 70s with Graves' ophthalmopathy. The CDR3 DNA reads TGTGCCAGCAGTTACGGGCGGGGTGGAGAGACCCAGTACTTC. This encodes CASSYGRGGETQYF.